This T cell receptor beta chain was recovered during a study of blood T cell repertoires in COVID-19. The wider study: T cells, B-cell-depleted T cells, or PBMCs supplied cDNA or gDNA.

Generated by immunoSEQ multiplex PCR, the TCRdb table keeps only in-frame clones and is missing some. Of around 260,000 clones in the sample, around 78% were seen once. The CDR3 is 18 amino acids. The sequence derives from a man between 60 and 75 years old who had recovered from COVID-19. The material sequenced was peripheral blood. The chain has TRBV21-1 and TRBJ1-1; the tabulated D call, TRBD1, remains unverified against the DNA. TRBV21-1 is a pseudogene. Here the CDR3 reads CASSEPPHQGERNTEAFF. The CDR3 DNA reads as TGTGCCAGCAGCGAACCCCCCCATCAGGGGGAGCGGAACACTGAAGCTTTCTTT.